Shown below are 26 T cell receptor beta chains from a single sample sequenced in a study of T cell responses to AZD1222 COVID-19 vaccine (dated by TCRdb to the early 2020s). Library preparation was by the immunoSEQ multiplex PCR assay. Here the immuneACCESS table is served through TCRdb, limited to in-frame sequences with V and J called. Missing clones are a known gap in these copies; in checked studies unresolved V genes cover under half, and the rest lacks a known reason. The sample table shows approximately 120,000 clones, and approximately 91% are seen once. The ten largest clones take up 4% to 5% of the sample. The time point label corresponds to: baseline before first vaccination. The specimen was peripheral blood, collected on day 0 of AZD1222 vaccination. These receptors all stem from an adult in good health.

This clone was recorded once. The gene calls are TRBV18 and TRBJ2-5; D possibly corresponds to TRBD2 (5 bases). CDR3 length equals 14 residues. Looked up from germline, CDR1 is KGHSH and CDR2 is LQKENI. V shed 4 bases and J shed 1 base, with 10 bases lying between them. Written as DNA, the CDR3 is TGTGCCAGCTCACTAACACGGGGCCAAGAGACCCAGTACTTC. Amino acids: CASSLTRGQETQYF.

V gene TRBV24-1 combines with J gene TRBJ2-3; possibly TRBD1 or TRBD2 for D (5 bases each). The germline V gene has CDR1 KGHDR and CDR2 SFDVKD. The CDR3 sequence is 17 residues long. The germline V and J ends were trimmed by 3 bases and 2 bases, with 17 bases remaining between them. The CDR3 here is CATSDPDRGVPTDTQYF. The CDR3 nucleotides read TGTGCCACCAGTGATCCCGACCGAGGGGTTCCCACAGATACGCAGTATTTT.

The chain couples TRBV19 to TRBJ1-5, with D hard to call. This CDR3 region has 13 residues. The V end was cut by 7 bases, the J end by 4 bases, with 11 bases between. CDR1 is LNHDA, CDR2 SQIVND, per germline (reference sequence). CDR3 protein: CASMSGWNQPQHF. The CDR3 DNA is TGTGCCAGTATGTCTGGATGGAATCAGCCCCAGCATTTT.

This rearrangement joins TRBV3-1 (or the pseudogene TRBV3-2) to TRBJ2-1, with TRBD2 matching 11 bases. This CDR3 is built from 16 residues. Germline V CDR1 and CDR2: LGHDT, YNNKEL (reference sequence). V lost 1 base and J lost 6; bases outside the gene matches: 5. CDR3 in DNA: TGTGCCAGCAGCCAAGCGCTAGCGGGGGGCGTCAATGAGCAGTTCTTC. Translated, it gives CASSQALAGGVNEQFF.

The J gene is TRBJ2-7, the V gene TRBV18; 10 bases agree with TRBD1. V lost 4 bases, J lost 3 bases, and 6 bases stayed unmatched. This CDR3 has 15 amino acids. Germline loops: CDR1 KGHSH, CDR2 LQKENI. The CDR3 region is CASSRETGGDYEQYF. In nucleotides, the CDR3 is TGTGCCAGCTCACGAGAGACAGGGGGCGACTACGAGCAGTACTTC.

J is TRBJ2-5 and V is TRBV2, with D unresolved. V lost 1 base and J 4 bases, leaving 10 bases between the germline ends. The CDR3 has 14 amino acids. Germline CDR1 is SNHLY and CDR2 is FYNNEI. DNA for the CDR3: TGTGCCAGCAGTGAAGGAATGGGTCGAGAGACCCAGTACTTC. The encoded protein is CASSEGMGRETQYF.

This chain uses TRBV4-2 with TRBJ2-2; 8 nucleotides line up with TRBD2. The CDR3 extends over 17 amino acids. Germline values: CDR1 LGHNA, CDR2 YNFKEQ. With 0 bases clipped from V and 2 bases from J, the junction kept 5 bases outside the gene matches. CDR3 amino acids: CASSQDFRGGNTGELFF. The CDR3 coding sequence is TGTGCCAGCAGCCAAGATTTCCGGGGGGGTAACACCGGGGAGCTGTTTTTT.

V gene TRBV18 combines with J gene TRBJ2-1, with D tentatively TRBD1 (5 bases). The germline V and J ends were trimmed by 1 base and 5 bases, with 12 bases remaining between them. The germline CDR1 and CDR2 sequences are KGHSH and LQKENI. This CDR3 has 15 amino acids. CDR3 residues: CASSPQAGPNNEQFF. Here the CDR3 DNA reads TGTGCCAGCTCACCACAGGCAGGGCCAAACAATGAGCAGTTCTTC.

The CDR3 bases are TGTGCCAGCAGCCCGTGGCAGGGCTCTGGAAACACCATATATTTT. Translation: CASSPWQGSGNTIYF. J is TRBJ1-3 and V is TRBV21-1; TRBD1, the D gene given by the table, was not confirmed from the DNA. TRBV21-1 is tagged as a pseudogene. This CDR3 comprises 15 residues.

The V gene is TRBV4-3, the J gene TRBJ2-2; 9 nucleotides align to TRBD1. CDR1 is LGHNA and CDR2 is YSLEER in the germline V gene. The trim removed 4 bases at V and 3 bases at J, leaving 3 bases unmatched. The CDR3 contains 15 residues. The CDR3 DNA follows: TGCGCCAGCAGCCCCCGACAGGGGGACACCGGGGAGCTGTTTTTT. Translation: CASSPRQGDTGELFF.

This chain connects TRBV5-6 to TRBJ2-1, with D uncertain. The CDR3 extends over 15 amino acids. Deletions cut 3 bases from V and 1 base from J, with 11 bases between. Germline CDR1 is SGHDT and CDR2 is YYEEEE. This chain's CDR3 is CASSYWTDSYNEQFF. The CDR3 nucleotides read TGTGCCAGCAGCTACTGGACGGATTCCTACAATGAGCAGTTCTTC.

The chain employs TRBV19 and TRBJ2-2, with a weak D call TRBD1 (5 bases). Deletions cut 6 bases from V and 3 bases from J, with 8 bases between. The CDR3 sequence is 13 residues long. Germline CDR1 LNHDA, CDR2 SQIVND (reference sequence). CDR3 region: CASRGPHTGELFF. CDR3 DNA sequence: TGTGCCAGTAGGGGGCCTCACACCGGGGAGCTGTTTTTT.

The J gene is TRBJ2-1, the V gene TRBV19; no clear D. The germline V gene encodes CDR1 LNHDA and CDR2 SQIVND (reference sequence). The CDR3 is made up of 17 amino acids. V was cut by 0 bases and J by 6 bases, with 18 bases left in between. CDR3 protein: CASSIDIGTARANEQFF. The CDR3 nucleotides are TGTGCCAGTAGTATAGATATTGGCACAGCACGCGCCAATGAGCAGTTCTTC.

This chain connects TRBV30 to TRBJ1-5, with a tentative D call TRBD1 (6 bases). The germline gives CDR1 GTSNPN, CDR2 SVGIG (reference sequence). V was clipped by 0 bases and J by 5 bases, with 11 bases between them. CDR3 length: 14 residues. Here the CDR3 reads CAWSVGGLDQPQHF. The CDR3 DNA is TGTGCCTGGAGTGTAGGGGGATTGGATCAGCCCCAGCATTTT. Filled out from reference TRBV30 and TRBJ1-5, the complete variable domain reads SQTIHQWPATLVQPVGSPLSLECTVEGTSNPNLYWYRQAAGRGLQLLFYSVGIGQISSEVPQNLSASRPQDRQFILSSKKLLLSDSGFYLCAWSVGGLDQPQHFGDGTRLSIL.

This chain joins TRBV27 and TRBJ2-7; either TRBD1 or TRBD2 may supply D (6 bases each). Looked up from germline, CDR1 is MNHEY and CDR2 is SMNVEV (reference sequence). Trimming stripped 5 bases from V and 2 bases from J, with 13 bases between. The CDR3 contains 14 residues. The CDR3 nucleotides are TGTGCCAGCAGTGTCCGGGGGCCAACCTACGAGCAGTACTTC. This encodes CASSVRGPTYEQYF.

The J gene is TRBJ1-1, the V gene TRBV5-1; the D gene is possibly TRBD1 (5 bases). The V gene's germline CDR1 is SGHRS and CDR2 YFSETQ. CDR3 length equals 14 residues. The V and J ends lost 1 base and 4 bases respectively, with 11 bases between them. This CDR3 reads CASSLNGASTEAFF. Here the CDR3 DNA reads TGCGCCAGCAGCTTGAATGGGGCGAGCACTGAAGCTTTCTTT.

The CDR3 here is CASSPDLRRSPLHF. CDR3 DNA sequence: TGCGCCAGCAGCCCGGATCTCCGGCGTTCACCCCTCCACTTT. J is TRBJ1-6 and V is TRBV5-1; no firm D call. Trimming removed 4 bases at V and 9 bases at J, with 14 bases between. Germline lookup yields CDR1 SGHRS and CDR2 YFSETQ. There are 14 residues in the CDR3.

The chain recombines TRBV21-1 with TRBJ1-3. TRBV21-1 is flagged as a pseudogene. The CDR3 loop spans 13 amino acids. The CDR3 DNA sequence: TGTGCCAGCAGCACGGGACTGGGAAACACCATATATTTT. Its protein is CASSTGLGNTIYF.

The CDR3 nucleotides are TGTGCCAGCAGTCCCGGTTGGGGTTCGGTTCCGGGTGGCTACACCTTC. This translates into CASSPGWGSVPGGYTF. The J gene is TRBJ1-2, the V gene TRBV28; D unclear. Germline-derived CDR1 and CDR2 are MDHEN and SYDVKM. This CDR3 region has 16 residues. Trimming cost V 5 bases and J 7 bases, with 23 bases left between them.

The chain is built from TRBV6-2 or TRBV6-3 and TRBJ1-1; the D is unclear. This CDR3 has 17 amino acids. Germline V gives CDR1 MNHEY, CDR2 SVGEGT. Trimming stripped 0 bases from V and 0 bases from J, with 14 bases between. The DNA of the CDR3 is TGTGCCAGCAGTTACTCGATGGGCGCATACTTGAACACTGAAGCTTTCTTT. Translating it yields CASSYSMGAYLNTEAFF.

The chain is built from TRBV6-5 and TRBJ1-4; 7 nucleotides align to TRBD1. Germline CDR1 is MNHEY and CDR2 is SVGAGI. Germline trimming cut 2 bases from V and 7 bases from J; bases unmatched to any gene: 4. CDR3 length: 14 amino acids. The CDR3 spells CASSYRDRPEKLFF. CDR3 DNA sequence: TGTGCCAGCAGTTACAGGGACAGACCTGAAAAACTGTTTTTT.

The CDR3 reads CASSLSRPSYNEQFF. In nucleotides, the CDR3 is TGTGCCAGCAGTTTATCTAGGCCCTCCTACAATGAGCAGTTCTTC. The J gene is TRBJ2-1, the V gene TRBV28; D unresolved. CDR3 length: 15 residues. Trimming cost V 1 base and J 0 bases, with 7 bases left between them. The germline CDR1 and CDR2 sequences are MDHEN and SYDVKM.

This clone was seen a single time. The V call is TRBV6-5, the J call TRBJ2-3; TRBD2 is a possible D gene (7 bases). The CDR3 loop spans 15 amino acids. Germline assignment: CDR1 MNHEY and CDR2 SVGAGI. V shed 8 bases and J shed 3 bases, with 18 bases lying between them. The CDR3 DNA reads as TGTGCCAGCGGGGGGGGCAGAGTACGGACAGATACGCAGTATTTT. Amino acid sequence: CASGGGRVRTDTQYF.

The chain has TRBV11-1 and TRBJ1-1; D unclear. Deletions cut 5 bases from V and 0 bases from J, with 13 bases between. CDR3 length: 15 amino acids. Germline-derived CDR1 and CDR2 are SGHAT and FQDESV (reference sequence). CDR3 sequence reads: CASSLRRGLNTEAFF. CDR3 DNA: TGTGCCAGCAGCCTCCGACGGGGATTGAACACTGAAGCTTTCTTT.

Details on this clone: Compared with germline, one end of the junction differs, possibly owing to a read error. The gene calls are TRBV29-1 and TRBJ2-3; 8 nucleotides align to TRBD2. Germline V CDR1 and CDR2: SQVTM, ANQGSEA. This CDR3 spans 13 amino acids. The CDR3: CSVISGGTYTQYF. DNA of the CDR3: TGCAGCGTGATAAGCGGGGGCACATATACGCAGTATTTT.

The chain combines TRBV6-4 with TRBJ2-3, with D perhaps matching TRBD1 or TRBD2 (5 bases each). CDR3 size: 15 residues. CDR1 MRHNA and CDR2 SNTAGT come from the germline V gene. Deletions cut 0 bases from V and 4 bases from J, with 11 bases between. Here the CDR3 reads CASSDSIEGPDTQYF. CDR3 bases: TGTGCCAGCAGTGACTCGATTGAGGGGCCAGATACGCAGTATTTT.